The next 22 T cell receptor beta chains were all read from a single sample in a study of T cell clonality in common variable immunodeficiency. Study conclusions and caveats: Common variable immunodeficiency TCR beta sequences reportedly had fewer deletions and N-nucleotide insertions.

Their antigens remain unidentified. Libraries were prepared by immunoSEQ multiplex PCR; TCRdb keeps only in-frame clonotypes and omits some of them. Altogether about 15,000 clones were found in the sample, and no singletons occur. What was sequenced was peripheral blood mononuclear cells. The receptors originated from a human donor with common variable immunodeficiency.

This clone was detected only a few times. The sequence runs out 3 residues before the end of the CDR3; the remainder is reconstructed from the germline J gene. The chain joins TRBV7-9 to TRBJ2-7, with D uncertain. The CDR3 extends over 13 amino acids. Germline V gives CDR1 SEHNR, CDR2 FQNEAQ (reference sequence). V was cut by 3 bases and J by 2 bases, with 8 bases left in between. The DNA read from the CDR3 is TGTGCCAGCAGCTTGGCCAGAGCCTACGAG. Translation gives CASSLARAYE. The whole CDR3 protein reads CASSLARAYEQYF.

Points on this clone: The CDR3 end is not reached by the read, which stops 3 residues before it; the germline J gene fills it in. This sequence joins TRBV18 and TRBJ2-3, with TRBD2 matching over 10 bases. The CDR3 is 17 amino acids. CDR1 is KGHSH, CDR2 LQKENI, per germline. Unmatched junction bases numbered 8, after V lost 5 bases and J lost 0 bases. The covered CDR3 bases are TGTGCCAGCTCAACGTATAGCGGGGGGACAAGCACAGATACG. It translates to CASSTYSGGTSTDT. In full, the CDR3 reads CASSTYSGGTSTDTQYF.

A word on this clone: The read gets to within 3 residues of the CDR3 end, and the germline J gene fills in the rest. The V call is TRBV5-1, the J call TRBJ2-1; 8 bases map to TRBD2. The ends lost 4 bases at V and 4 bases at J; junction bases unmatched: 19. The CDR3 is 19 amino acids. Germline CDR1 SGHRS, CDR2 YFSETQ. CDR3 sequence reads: CASSPLGAGGPSKYNEQFF. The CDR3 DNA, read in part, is TGCGCCAGCAGCCCTCTGGGCGCGGGGGGCCCGAGTAAGTACAATGAG.

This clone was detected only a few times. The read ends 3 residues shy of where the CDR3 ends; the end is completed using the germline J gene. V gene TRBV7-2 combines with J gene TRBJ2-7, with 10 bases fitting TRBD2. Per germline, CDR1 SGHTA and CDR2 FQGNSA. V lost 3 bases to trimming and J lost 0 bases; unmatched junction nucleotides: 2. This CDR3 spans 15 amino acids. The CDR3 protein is CASSLSSGSSYEQYF. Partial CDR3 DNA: TGTGCCAGCAGCTTGTCTAGCGGGAGCTCCTACGAG. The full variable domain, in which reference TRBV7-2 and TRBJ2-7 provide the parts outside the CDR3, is GAGVSQSPSNKVTEKGKDVELRCDPISGHTALYWYRQSLGQGLEFLIYFQGNSAPDKSGLPSDRFSAERTGGSVSTLTIQRTQQEDSAVYLCASSLSSGSSYEQYFGPGTRLTVT.

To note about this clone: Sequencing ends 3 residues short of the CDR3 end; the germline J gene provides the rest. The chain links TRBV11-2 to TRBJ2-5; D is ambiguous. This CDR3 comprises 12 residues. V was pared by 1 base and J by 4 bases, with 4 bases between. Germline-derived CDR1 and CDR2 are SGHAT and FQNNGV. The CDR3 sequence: CASSLVRETQYF. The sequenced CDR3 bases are TGTGCCAGCAGCTTAGTCCGAGAGACC.

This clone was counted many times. The DNA read from the CDR3 is TGTGCCAGTAGTATGGGGGGCTACGAG. Protein: CASSMGGYE. The whole CDR3 protein is CASSMGGYEQYF. The chain carries TRBV19 and TRBJ2-7; maybe TRBD2 (6 bases). The CDR3 end is not reached by the read, which stops 3 residues before it; the germline J gene fills it in. CDR3 length: 12 amino acids. Trimming pared 3 bases from V and 3 bases from J, leaving 6 bases between. The germline CDR1 and CDR2 sequences are LNHDA and SQIVND (reference sequence).

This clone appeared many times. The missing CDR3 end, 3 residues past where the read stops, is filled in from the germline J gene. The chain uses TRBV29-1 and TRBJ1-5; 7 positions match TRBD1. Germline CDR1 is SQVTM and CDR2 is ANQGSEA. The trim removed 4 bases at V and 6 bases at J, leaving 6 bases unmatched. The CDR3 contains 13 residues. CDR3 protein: CSVVVRGTQPQHF. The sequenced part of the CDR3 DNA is TGCAGCGTTGTAGTCAGGGGGACTCAGCCC.

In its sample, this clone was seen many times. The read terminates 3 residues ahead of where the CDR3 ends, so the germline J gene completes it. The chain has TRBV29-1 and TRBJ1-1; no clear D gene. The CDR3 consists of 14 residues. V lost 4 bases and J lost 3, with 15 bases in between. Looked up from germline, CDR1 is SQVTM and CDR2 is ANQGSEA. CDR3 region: CSVAAGFDHTEAFF. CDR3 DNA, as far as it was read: TGCAGCGTTGCGGCGGGTTTCGATCACACTGAA. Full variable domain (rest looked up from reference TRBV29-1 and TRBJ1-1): SAVISQKPSRDICQRGTSLTIQCQVDSQVTMMFWYRQQPGQSLTLIATANQGSEATYESGFVIDKFPISRPNLTFSTLTVSNMSPEDSSIYLCSVAAGFDHTEAFFGQGTRLTVV.

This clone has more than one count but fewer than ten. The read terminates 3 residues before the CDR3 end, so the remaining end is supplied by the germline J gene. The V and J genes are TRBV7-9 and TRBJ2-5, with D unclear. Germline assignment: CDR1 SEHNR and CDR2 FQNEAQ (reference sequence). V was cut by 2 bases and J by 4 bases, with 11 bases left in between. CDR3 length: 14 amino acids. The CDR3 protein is CASSLSGTGETQYF. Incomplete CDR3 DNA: TGTGCCAGCAGCTTATCCGGAACGGGAGAGACC. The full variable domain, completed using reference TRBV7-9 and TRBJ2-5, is DTGVSQNPRHKITKRGQNVTFRCDPISEHNRLYWYRQTLGQGPEFLTYFQNEAQLEKSRLLSDRFSAERPKGSFSTLEIQRTEQGDSAMYLCASSLSGTGETQYFGPGTRLLVL.

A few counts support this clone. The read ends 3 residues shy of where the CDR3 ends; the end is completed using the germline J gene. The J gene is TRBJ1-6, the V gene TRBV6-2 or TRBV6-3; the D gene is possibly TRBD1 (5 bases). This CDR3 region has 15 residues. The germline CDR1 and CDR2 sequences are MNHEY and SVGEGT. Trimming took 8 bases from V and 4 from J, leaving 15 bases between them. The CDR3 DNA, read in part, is TGTGCCAGCCTCGACAGTGAGGATTATAATTCACCC. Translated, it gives CASLDSEDYNSP. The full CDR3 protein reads CASLDSEDYNSPLHF.

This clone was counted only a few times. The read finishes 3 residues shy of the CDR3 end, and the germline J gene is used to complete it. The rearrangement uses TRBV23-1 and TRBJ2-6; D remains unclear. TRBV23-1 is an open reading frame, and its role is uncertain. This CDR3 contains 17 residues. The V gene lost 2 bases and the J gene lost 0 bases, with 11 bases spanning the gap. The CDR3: CASSQMQEGSGANVLTF. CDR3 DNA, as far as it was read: TGCGCCAGCAGTCAAATGCAGGAAGGCTCTGGGGCCAACGTC.

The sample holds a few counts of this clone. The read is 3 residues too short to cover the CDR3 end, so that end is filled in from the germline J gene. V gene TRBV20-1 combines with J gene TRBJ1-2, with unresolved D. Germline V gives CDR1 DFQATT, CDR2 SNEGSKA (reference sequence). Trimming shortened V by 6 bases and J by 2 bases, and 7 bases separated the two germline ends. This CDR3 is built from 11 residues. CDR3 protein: CSARPNYGYTF. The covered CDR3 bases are TGCAGTGCCAGGCCAAACTATGGC.

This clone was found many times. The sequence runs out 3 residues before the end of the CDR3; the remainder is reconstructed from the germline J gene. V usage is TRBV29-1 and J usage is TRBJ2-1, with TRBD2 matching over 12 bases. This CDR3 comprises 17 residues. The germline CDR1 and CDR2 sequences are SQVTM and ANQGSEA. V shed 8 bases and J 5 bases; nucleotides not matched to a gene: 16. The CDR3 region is CSLLRTSGDLRHNEQFF. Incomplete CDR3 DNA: TGCAGCTTGTTGAGGACTAGCGGGGATCTACGACACAATGAG.

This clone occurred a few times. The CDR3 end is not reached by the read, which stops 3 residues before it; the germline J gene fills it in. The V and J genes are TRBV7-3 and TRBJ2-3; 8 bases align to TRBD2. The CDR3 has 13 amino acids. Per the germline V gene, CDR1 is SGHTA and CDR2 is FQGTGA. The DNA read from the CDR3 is TGTGCCAGCAGCTTAGGGACTAGTTTTCCG. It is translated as CASSLGTSFP. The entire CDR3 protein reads CASSLGTSFPQYF.

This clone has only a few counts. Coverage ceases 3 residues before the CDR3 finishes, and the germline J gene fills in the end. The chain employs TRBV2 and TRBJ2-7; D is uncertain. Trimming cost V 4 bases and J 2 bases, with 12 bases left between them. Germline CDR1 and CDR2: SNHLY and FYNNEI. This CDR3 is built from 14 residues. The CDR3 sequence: CASSGNPRPYEQYF. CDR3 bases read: TGTGCCAGCAGTGGCAACCCGAGGCCCTACGAG.

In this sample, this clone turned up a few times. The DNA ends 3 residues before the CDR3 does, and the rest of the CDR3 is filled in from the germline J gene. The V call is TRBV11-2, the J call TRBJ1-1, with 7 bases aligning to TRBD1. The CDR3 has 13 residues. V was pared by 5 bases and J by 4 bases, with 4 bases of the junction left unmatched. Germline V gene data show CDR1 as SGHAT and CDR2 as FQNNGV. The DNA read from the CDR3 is TGTGCCAGCAGCATTGACAGGGTCACTGAA. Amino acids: CASSIDRVTE. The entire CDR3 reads CASSIDRVTEAFF.

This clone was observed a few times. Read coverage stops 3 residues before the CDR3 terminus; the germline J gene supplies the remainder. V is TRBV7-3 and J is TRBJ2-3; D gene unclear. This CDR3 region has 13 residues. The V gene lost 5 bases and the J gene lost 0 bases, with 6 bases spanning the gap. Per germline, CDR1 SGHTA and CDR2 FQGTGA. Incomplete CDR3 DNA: TGTGCCAGCAGCCCCCCTAGCACAGATACG. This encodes CASSPPSTDT. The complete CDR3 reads CASSPPSTDTQYF.

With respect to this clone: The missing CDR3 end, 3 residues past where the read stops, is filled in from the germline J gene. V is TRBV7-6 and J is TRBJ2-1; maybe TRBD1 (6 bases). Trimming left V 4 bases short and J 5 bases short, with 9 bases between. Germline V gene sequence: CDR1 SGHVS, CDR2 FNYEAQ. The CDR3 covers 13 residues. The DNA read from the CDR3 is TGTGCCAGCAGCTCGAGGACAGACAATGAG. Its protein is CASSSRTDNE. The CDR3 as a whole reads CASSSRTDNEQFF.

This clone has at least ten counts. Partial CDR3 DNA: TGTGCCAGCAGAGCTAGCGGGTCTCACAATGAG. Its translation: CASRASGSHNE. The whole CDR3 protein is CASRASGSHNEQFF. The V and J genes are TRBV7-2 and TRBJ2-1, with 8 bases fitting TRBD2. The CDR3 extends 3 residues past the end of the read, so its final part is completed from the germline J gene. Germline CDR1 and CDR2: SGHTA and FQGNSA. V shed 6 bases, J shed 5 bases, and the junction held 6 bases outside the gene matches. This CDR3 has 14 amino acids. The variable domain in full, completed from reference TRBV7-2 and TRBJ2-1, reads GAGVSQSPSNKVTEKGKDVELRCDPISGHTALYWYRQSLGQGLEFLIYFQGNSAPDKSGLPSDRFSAERTGGSVSTLTIQRTQQEDSAVYLCASRASGSHNEQFFGPGTRLTVL.

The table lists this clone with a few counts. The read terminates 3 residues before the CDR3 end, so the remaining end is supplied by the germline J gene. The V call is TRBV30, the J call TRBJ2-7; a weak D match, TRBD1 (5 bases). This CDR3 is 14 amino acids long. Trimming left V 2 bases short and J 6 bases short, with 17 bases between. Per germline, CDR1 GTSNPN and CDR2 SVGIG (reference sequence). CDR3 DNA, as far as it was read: TGTGCCTGGAGTAGACCGGTCAGGGCCGGCGAG. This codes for CAWSRPVRAGE. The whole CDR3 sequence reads CAWSRPVRAGEQYF.

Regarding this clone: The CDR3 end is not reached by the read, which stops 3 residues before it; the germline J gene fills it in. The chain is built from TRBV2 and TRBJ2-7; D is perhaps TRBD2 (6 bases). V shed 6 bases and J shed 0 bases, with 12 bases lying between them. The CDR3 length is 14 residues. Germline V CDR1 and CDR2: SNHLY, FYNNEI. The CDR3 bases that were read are TGTGCCAGCAGGAGTCGGGGAGGCTCCTACGAG. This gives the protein CASRSRGGSYE. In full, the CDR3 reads CASRSRGGSYEQYF.

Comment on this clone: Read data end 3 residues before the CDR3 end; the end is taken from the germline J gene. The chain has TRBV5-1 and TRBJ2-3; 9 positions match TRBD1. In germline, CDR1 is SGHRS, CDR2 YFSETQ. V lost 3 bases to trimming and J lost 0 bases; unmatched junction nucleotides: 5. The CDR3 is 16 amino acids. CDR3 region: CASSSDRGGSTDTQYF. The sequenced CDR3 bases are TGCGCCAGCAGCTCCGACAGGGGGGGTAGCACAGATACG.